Below are 11 T cell receptor beta chains sequenced from a single sample in a study of beta chain features in type 1 diabetes. General study findings and limits: The study found moderately but significantly shorter TCRB CDR3s in all four CD4+ subsets of Type 1 diabetes patients.

The authors reverse transcribed all of the isolated RNA, so sequencing captured expressed TCRB transcripts. Clones were sequenced by immunoSEQ multiplex PCR, and TCRdb holds only the in-frame ones, with some missing. The sample has almost 350,000 clones, 9.3% seen once. No antigens are known for them. Sequencing was performed on central memory CD4+ T cells from blood. All receptors come from a man aged 25-45 years with type 1 diabetes.

This clone has more than one count but fewer than ten. Within the sample, other DNA sequences also encode this same CDR3. The CDR3 DNA reads as TGTGCCTGGAGTGTTGGGGGGTCCTCTGGGGCCAACGTCCTGACTTTC. Protein: CAWSVGGSSGANVLTF. The chain combines TRBV30 with TRBJ2-6; the D gene is possibly TRBD2 (6 bases). V shed 0 bases and J shed 0 bases, with 9 bases lying between them. The CDR3 is 16 residues long. Germline values: CDR1 GTSNPN, CDR2 SVGIG (reference sequence).

This clone was seen only a few times. V usage is TRBV9 and J usage is TRBJ2-3; TRBD2 agrees at 10 bases. This CDR3 contains 16 residues. Per the germline V gene, CDR1 is SGDLS and CDR2 is YYNGEE. The V gene end was trimmed by 2 bases and the J gene end by 2 bases; junction bases not matched to a gene: 5. The CDR3, as DNA: TGTGCCAGCAGCGTCGGGACTAGCGATTACACAGATACGCAGTATTTT. Translating gives CASSVGTSDYTDTQYF.

The rearrangement links TRBV19 to TRBJ2-5, with D perhaps matching TRBD2 (5 bases). The germline CDR1 and CDR2 sequences are LNHDA and SQIVND (reference sequence). The CDR3 contains 13 residues. Trimming pared 11 bases from V and 5 bases from J, leaving 18 bases between. The DNA for the CDR3 is TGTGCCGCCGCTCGGGGTTTGAGTGAGACCCAGTACTTC. Encoded protein: CAAARGLSETQYF.

The chain is built from TRBV19 and TRBJ2-2, with D hard to call. V dropped 3 bases and J dropped 7 bases, with 15 bases sitting between them. The CDR3 extends over 15 amino acids. Germline values: CDR1 LNHDA, CDR2 SQIVND (reference sequence). This CDR3 reads CASSIMSSVFGELFF. The CDR3 bases are TGTGCCAGTAGTATTATGTCTTCTGTTTTCGGGGAGCTGTTTTTT.

This clone was seen only a few times. The genes are TRBV6-6 and TRBJ1-1, with 8 bases fitting TRBD1. The germline V gene encodes CDR1 MNHNY and CDR2 SVGAGI (reference sequence). The CDR3 extends over 14 amino acids. V was clipped by 7 bases and J by 5 bases; unmatched bases: 9. The CDR3 nucleotides are TGTGCCAGCACCTTACAGGGGGTTAAGACTGAAGCTTTCTTT. As protein: CASTLQGVKTEAFF.

This clone was counted only a few times. This chain links TRBV28 with TRBJ1-2, with TRBD1 identical over 9 bases. Germline CDR1 MDHEN, CDR2 SYDVKM. V lost 6 bases to trimming and J lost 4 bases; unmatched junction nucleotides: 3. The CDR3 runs to 13 residues. Written as DNA, the CDR3 is TGTGCCAGCAGCGGGACAGGGTTCTATGGCTACACCTTC. Translating gives CASSGTGFYGYTF.

This clone was picked up a small number of times. J is TRBJ1-1 and V is TRBV7-2; no definite D call. The length of the CDR3 is 16 residues. Deletions cut 5 bases from V and 0 bases from J, with 16 bases between. Germline assignment: CDR1 SGHTA and CDR2 FQGNSA. The CDR3 reads CASSTRGRVMNTEAFF. CDR3 bases: TGTGCCAGCAGCACGCGCGGGAGGGTCATGAACACTGAAGCTTTCTTT.

At least ten counts were recorded for this clone. V usage is TRBV11-2 and J usage is TRBJ2-5, with D unresolved. This CDR3 is 11 amino acids long. V gave up 5 bases and J gave up 5 bases, with 6 bases separating them. The germline gives CDR1 SGHAT, CDR2 FQNNGV. CDR3 in amino acids: CASSTAETQYF. CDR3 bases: TGTGCCAGCAGCACGGCCGAGACCCAGTACTTC.

This chain connects TRBV27 to TRBJ2-7; D gene ambiguous. The CDR3 has 13 amino acids. Trimming cost V 4 bases and J 2 bases, with 9 bases left between them. The germline V gene has CDR1 MNHEY and CDR2 SMNVEV (reference sequence). The CDR3 region has the DNA TGTGCCAGCAGTTGGGAAGGTCCCTACGAGCAGTACTTC. Translated, it gives CASSWEGPYEQYF.

The CDR3 DNA sequence: TGTGCCAGCACCTATCAAGATCCCGAAAAACTGTTTTTT. This codes for CASTYQDPEKLFF. The chain has TRBV7-9 and TRBJ1-4, with D uncertain. Germline values: CDR1 SEHNR, CDR2 FQNEAQ (reference sequence). The V end lost 7 bases, the J end lost 8 bases, and 14 bases lay between the germline ends. The CDR3 has 13 residues.

The V and J genes are TRBV19 and TRBJ2-5; 9 bases align to TRBD1. V was clipped by 4 bases and J by 4 bases; unmatched bases: 10. Looked up from germline, CDR1 is LNHDA and CDR2 is SQIVND (reference sequence). The CDR3 is 16 amino acids. As DNA, the CDR3 is TGTGCCAGTAGTAACCTCCGGGACAGGGTTCTAGAGACCCAGTACTTC. Amino acids: CASSNLRDRVLETQYF.